The 25 T cell receptor beta chains presented below share a single source sample, sequenced in a study of CD8 T cells in ankylosing spondylitis. MiXCR, run by TCRdb on the 5' RACE reads, gives a single entry per CDR3 protein. The sample holds about 240,000 distinct CDR3 sequences, roughly 8% seen once. The sequenced sample consisted of blood, either unsorted or a sorted T cell fraction (not recorded which). The receptor set was obtained from a female donor with ankylosing spondylitis or in good health (not recorded which).

This clonotype was seen repeatedly, ten times or more. The chain is built from TRBV4-2 and TRBJ2-1, with D unresolved. Trimming stripped 1 base from V and 5 bases from J, with 9 bases between. The CDR3 loop spans 14 amino acids. CDR1 is LGHNA and CDR2 is YNFKEQ in the germline V gene. CDR3 in DNA: TGTGCCAGCAGCCAAGTCACTGCCGACAATGAGCAGTTCTTC. This encodes CASSQVTADNEQFF.

This clonotype was observed at least ten times. This chain uses TRBV7-2 with TRBJ2-1; D call uncertain. Germline V gene lookup returns CDR1 SGHTA and CDR2 FQGNSA. V dropped 6 bases and J dropped 5 bases, with 17 bases sitting between them. The CDR3 is made up of 15 amino acids. CDR3 sequence (DNA): TGTGCCAGCAGGCGGAGCGTTCCTGGAAACAATGAGCAGTTCTTC. Translation: CASRRSVPGNNEQFF.

This clonotype was seen many times. The rearrangement links TRBV6-5 to TRBJ1-1; D is ambiguous. The CDR3 has 11 residues. In germline, CDR1 is MNHEY, CDR2 SVGAGI. V lost 7 bases and J 1 base, leaving 4 bases between the germline ends. The CDR3 region is CASIGNTEAFF. CDR3 in DNA: TGTGCCAGCATCGGGAACACTGAAGCTTTCTTT.

This clonotype has a count of ten or more. This chain joins TRBV14 and TRBJ1-6; no clear D gene. The CDR3 is 13 amino acids. Germline CDR1 is SGHDN and CDR2 is FVKESK. The V end lost 5 bases, the J end lost 7 bases, and 9 bases lay between the germline ends. The CDR3 protein is CASSLSRNSPLHF. CDR3 DNA: TGTGCCAGCAGCTTGAGCCGAAATTCACCCCTCCACTTT.

This clonotype was detected ten times or more. V and J are TRBV5-1 and TRBJ1-5, with 7 nucleotides matching TRBD1. V gave up 2 bases and J gave up 7 bases; unmatched junction bases: 6. This CDR3 spans 14 amino acids. In germline, CDR1 is SGHRS, CDR2 YFSETQ. CDR3 amino acids: CASSLDRERQPQHF. The CDR3 nucleotides are TGCGCCAGCAGCTTAGACAGGGAAAGACAGCCCCAGCATTTT.

The chain joins TRBV7-9 to TRBJ2-3; 8 nucleotides match TRBD2. The CDR3 runs to 17 residues. Per the germline V gene, CDR1 is SEHNR and CDR2 is FQNEAQ (reference sequence). The J segment lost 0 bases and the V segment lost 3 bases, leaving 8 bases of the junction unmatched. The CDR3 reads CASSFPRVAGSTDTQYF. CDR3 coding DNA: TGTGCCAGCAGCTTCCCCCGTGTAGCGGGGAGCACAGATACGCAGTATTTT.

This clonotype was seen many times. The rearrangement uses TRBV27 and TRBJ2-3, with D tentatively TRBD1 or TRBD2 (6 bases each). Per germline, CDR1 MNHEY and CDR2 SMNVEV (reference sequence). The CDR3 runs 17 residues. Trimming removed 0 bases from V and 2 bases from J, with 15 bases in between. Here the CDR3 reads CASSLSFLGGPTDTQYF. For the CDR3, the DNA is TGTGCCAGCAGTTTATCCTTTTTGGGGGGCCCCACAGATACGCAGTATTTT.

This clonotype came up many times. The chain couples TRBV6-1 to TRBJ1-4; D remains unclear. V lost 4 bases, J lost 5 bases, and 11 bases lay in between. Germline V gene lookup returns CDR1 MNHNS and CDR2 SASEGT. This CDR3 has 14 amino acids. CDR3 sequence (DNA): TGTGCCAGCAGTGTCCCGGGGTCAAATGAAAAACTGTTTTTT. Protein sequence: CASSVPGSNEKLFF.

This clonotype showed up many times. The chain couples TRBV29-1 to TRBJ2-4; 10 bases line up with TRBD2. Germline values: CDR1 SQVTM, CDR2 ANQGSEA. The CDR3 loop spans 14 amino acids. V gave up 2 bases and J gave up 7 bases; unmatched junction bases: 5. The CDR3 bases are TGCAGCGTTGAAAAAACTAGCGGGAACAACATTCAGTACTTC. Its translation is CSVEKTSGNNIQYF.

On this clonotype itself: A much larger clone lies a single base off, so this may be a read error. The chain couples TRBV7-2 to TRBJ2-7; maybe TRBD1 (6 bases). This CDR3 region has 15 residues. Germline loops: CDR1 SGHTA, CDR2 FQGNSA. The V gene lost 2 bases and the J gene lost 3 bases, with 14 bases spanning the gap. CDR3 sequence reads: CASSLCPGASYEQYF. The DNA for the CDR3 is TGTGCCAGCAGCTTATGCCCAGGGGCCAGCTACGAGCAGTACTTC.

In this sample, this clonotype turned up a few times. The chain links TRBV28 to TRBJ2-7, with D perhaps assigned TRBD1 or TRBD2 (6 bases each). The CDR3 is 14 residues long. Germline V lookup: CDR1 MDHEN, CDR2 SYDVKM. Trimming cost V 10 bases and J 0 bases, with 16 bases left between them. The CDR3 is CATLSRGLSYEQYF. CDR3 in DNA: TGTGCCACCCTTTCCCGGGGGCTCTCCTACGAGCAGTACTTC.

The V and J genes are TRBV6-2 or TRBV6-3 and TRBJ2-7; TRBD1 might be the D (6 bases). The CDR3 totals 15 residues. Germline V gene sequence: CDR1 MNHEY, CDR2 SVGEGT. The ends were cut back, 5 bases at V and 3 bases at J, with 17 bases in the middle. CDR3 amino acids: CASSPRQGINYEQYF. CDR3 DNA sequence: TGTGCCAGCAGTCCTCGGCAGGGGATAAACTACGAGCAGTACTTC.

To note about this clonotype: The junction and the germline gene differ at one end; a read error may be behind it. V gene TRBV7-9 combines with J gene TRBJ2-5; D possibly corresponds to TRBD2 (6 bases). The CDR3 has 16 amino acids. From germline, CDR1 is SEHNR and CDR2 FQNEAQ (reference sequence). The CDR3 DNA follows: TGTGCCGGCAGCTTAGGAGACGGGGGTTTGGAAGAGACCCAGTACTTC. Its translation: CAGSLGDGGLEETQYF.

Remarks on this clonotype: A much more abundant neighbour one base away suggests this may be a read error. The rearrangement joins TRBV2 to TRBJ2-1, with 8 positions matching TRBD2. The CDR3 has 18 amino acids. CDR1 and CDR2 (germline): SNHLY, FYNNEI. This chain's CDR3 is CACSLWVAGSPMYNEQFF. CDR3 sequence (DNA): TGTGCCTGCAGTTTGTGGGTAGCGGGAAGCCCCATGTACAATGAGCAGTTCTTC. Supplemented by reference TRBV2 and TRBJ2-1, the full variable domain reads EPEVTQTPSHQVTQMGQEVILRCVPISNHLYFYWYRQILGQKVEFLVSFYNNEISEKSEIFDDQFSVERPDGSNFTLKIRSTKLEDSAMYFCACSLWVAGSPMYNEQFFGPGTRLTVL.

There are many counts of this clonotype. The chain combines TRBV11-2 with TRBJ2-3; a weak D match, TRBD2 (5 bases). V lost 1 base to trimming and J lost 2 bases, with 10 bases between them. Germline assignment: CDR1 SGHAT and CDR2 FQNNGV. This CDR3 contains 15 residues. In nucleotides, the CDR3 is TGTGCCAGCAGCTTAGCGGGGTTTTCCACAGATACGCAGTATTTT. Protein sequence: CASSLAGFSTDTQYF.

This clonotype was seen more than once but under ten times. This sequence joins TRBV11-2 and TRBJ2-5; maybe TRBD2 (6 bases). Trimming shortened V by 2 bases and J by 1 base, and 11 bases separated the two germline ends. This CDR3 spans 15 amino acids. Germline CDR1 is SGHAT and CDR2 is FQNNGV. In nucleotides, the CDR3 is TGTGCCAGCAGCTTATGGGAGGAGGCCCAAGAGACCCAGTACTTC. Encoded protein: CASSLWEEAQETQYF.

This clonotype appeared many times. V usage is TRBV24-1 and J usage is TRBJ2-2; TRBD2 matches at 9 bases. The CDR3 spans 15 residues. The V and J ends lost 5 bases and 6 bases, in that order; junction bases with no gene match: 6. Germline V CDR1 and CDR2: KGHDR, SFDVKD. The CDR3 region has the DNA TGTGCCACCAGTGCTATAGCGGGAGTGGCCGGGGAGCTGTTTTTT. Its protein product is CATSAIAGVAGELFF.

This chain joins TRBV20-1 and TRBJ2-7, with D perhaps given as TRBD1 or TRBD2 (5 bases each). Germline V gene sequence: CDR1 DFQATT, CDR2 SNEGSKA (reference sequence). Between the trimmed V and J ends, which lost 7 bases and 3 bases, there was a span of 19 bases. This CDR3 is 14 amino acids long. CDR3 sequence: CSVLRDGGIYEQYF. DNA for the CDR3: TGCAGTGTCCTCCGGGACGGTGGAATCTACGAGCAGTACTTC.

In this sample, this clonotype turned up many times. The gene calls are TRBV7-8 and TRBJ1-5, with D possibly matching TRBD1 (6 bases). CDR3 size: 18 residues. Per the germline V gene, CDR1 is SGHVS and CDR2 is FQNEAQ. Trimming shortened V by 1 base and J by 2 bases, and 18 bases separated the two germline ends. The CDR3 here is CASSLGGGGLLRNQPQHF. The CDR3 DNA reads as TGTGCCAGCAGCTTAGGTGGAGGGGGTCTCCTTCGCAATCAGCCCCAGCATTTT.

This clonotype was observed many times. J is TRBJ2-1 and V is TRBV5-4; 11 bases agree with TRBD2. The germline V gene encodes CDR1 SGHNT and CDR2 YYREEE (reference sequence). The CDR3 extends over 16 amino acids. Trimming at V came to 3 bases and at J to 8 bases, leaving 10 bases not matched to a gene. In DNA, the CDR3 is TGTGCCAGCAGCTCCTTAGCGGGAGGGCCTGGGGATGAGCAGTTCTTC. Translating it yields CASSSLAGGPGDEQFF.

This clonotype was recorded once. A much larger clone sits a single nucleotide away, making a read error possible. The rearrangement links TRBV7-9 to TRBJ1-1, with D unresolved. The V gene's germline CDR1 is SEHNR and CDR2 FQNEAQ (reference sequence). The CDR3 length is 12 residues. The CDR3 reads CVSDSQNTEAFF. CDR3 nucleotides: TGTGTCAGTGATTCACAGAACACTGAAGCTTTCTTT.

Ten or more counts support this clonotype. This rearrangement joins TRBV5-1 to TRBJ2-1, with D perhaps matching TRBD1 or TRBD2 (5 bases each). V was clipped by 3 bases and J by 7 bases, with 14 bases between them. Per germline, CDR1 SGHRS and CDR2 YFSETQ. The CDR3 is made up of 14 amino acids. The CDR3: CASSWGGDGNEQFF. In nucleotides, the CDR3 is TGCGCCAGCAGCTGGGGTGGGGACGGAAATGAGCAGTTCTTC. Complete variable domain (other parts from reference TRBV5-1 and TRBJ2-1): KAGVTQTPRYLIKTRGQQVTLSCSPISGHRSVSWYQQTPGQGLQFLFEYFSETQRNKGNFPGRFSGRQFSNSRSEMNVSTLELGDSALYLCASSWGGDGNEQFFGPGTRLTVL.

As to this clonotype: Possible read error: a much larger clone is one base away. The chain links TRBV18 to TRBJ1-4; D is unclear. Trimming took 3 bases from V and 2 from J, leaving 7 bases between them. Germline V gene sequence: CDR1 KGHSH, CDR2 LQKENI. This CDR3 contains 14 residues. The CDR3, as DNA: TGTGCCAGCTCACCGGGCCGGACTAATGAAAAACTGTTTTTT. Residues: CASSPGRTNEKLFF.

The sample holds many counts of this clonotype. The V gene is TRBV20-1, the J gene TRBJ2-7, with unresolved D. Trimming removed 7 bases at V and 2 bases at J, with 15 bases between. CDR1 is DFQATT, CDR2 SNEGSKA, per germline (reference sequence). The CDR3 totals 13 residues. The CDR3 bases are TGCAGTGTCGTGAACCCCGCCACCTACGAGCAGTACTTC. Its translation: CSVVNPATYEQYF.

This clonotype was recorded at least ten times. The rearrangement links TRBV20-1 to TRBJ1-5; D might be TRBD1 (6 bases). Deletions cut 5 bases from V and 1 base from J, with 9 bases between. The CDR3 length is 13 residues. CDR1 and CDR2 from the germline V gene are DFQATT and SNEGSKA (reference sequence). The chain's CDR3 is CSAGGRSNQPQHF. The CDR3 nucleotides read TGCAGTGCTGGGGGCCGGAGCAATCAGCCCCAGCATTTT.